The T cell receptor (beta chain) under discussion was sequenced for a study of cytomegalovirus exposure and HLA in healthy donors. The V and J ends lost 4 bases and 4 bases, in that order; junction bases with no gene match: 2. The germline gives CDR1 MNHEY, CDR2 SMNVEV (reference sequence). The CDR3 sequence is 14 residues long. Researchers ran the PCR with 60 Vbeta and 13 Jbeta primers. Using immunoSEQ multiplex PCR, the repertoire was profiled, and TCRdb retains in-frame clones only, with some absent. This table holds about 93,000 clones, around 73% found once. The sequenced sample consisted of PBMCs. The chain employs TRBV27 and TRBJ1-5; 9 positions match TRBD1. The sequence was collected from a middle-aged woman in good health and CMV-seronegative. The CDR3 DNA is TGTGCCAGCAGTTGGACAGGGGATAATCAGCCCCAGCATTTT. Translation gives CASSWTGDNQPQHF.